These 25 T cell receptor beta chains came from one sample sequenced in a study of spatial heterogeneity in lung cancer. Noted time point: sample taken at primary tumor resection. Unsorted samples of tumor, nontumor lung or frozen PBMC had their whole RNA sequenced. Via MiXCR, TCRdb re-called the 5' RACE reads, giving one row per CDR3 protein. The repertoire has about 85,000 distinct CDR3 sequences, approximately 21% of them found once; the top ten carry 5% to 7.5%. The sequences come from PBMCs, collected at surgery. These receptors were taken from a male donor with early-stage non-small cell lung cancer.

This chain joins TRBV27 and TRBJ2-6, with no clear D. V shed 1 base and J shed 2 bases, with 12 bases lying between them. The V gene's germline CDR1 is MNHEY and CDR2 SMNVEV (reference sequence). CDR3 size: 17 residues. For the CDR3, the DNA is TGTGCCAGCAGTTTATTGGTCCCAGGAACTGGGGCCAACGTCCTGACTTTC. It codes for CASSLLVPGTGANVLTF.

V usage is TRBV5-1 and J usage is TRBJ2-6; weak D call: TRBD2 (5 bases). This CDR3 is 15 amino acids long. The V and J ends lost 5 bases and 0 bases respectively, with 9 bases between them. Germline V lookup: CDR1 SGHRS, CDR2 YFSETQ. The chain's CDR3 is CASSEGVSGANVLTF. The CDR3 DNA reads TGCGCCAGCAGTGAGGGTGTCTCTGGGGCCAACGTCCTGACTTTC.

The sample holds a few counts of this clonotype. The V and J genes are TRBV9 and TRBJ1-1; 8 nucleotides agree with TRBD1. This CDR3 has 13 amino acids. CDR1 is SGDLS, CDR2 YYNGEE, per germline. V shed 3 bases and J 9 bases; nucleotides not matched to a gene: 7. The CDR3 loop reads CASSGDRGEKAFF. CDR3 nucleotide sequence: TGTGCCAGCAGCGGCGACAGGGGAGAGAAAGCTTTCTTT.

This clonotype was found a few times. Here the CDR3 DNA reads TGTGCCAGCAGCCGTTACGGGACCATCGAGCAGTTCTTC. As protein: CASSRYGTIEQFF. J is TRBJ2-1 and V is TRBV11-1, with D perhaps assigned TRBD1 or TRBD2 (5 bases each). V lost 5 bases and J 10 bases, leaving 15 bases between the germline ends. The length of the CDR3 is 13 residues. CDR1 and CDR2 (germline): SGHAT, FQDESV (reference sequence).

Only a few counts were recorded for this clonotype. The gene calls are TRBV5-1 and TRBJ2-1, with 10 bases aligning to TRBD2. V lost 0 bases and J lost 8; bases outside the gene matches: 5. Germline values: CDR1 SGHRS, CDR2 YFSETQ. The CDR3 contains 15 residues. The CDR3 here is CASSLGASGSHEQFF. The CDR3 region has the DNA TGCGCCAGCAGCTTGGGGGCTAGCGGGAGCCATGAGCAGTTCTTC. The full variable domain, in which reference TRBV5-1 and TRBJ2-1 provide the parts outside the CDR3, is KAGVTQTPRYLIKTRGQQVTLSCSPISGHRSVSWYQQTPGQGLQFLFEYFSETQRNKGNFPGRFSGRQFSNSRSEMNVSTLELGDSALYLCASSLGASGSHEQFFGPGTRLTVL.

This clonotype was counted at least ten times. This rearrangement joins TRBV6-6 to TRBJ2-3; TRBD2 aligns across 11 bases. CDR1 and CDR2 from the germline V gene are MNHNY and SVGAGI (reference sequence). The trim removed 4 bases at V and 3 bases at J, leaving 0 bases unmatched. The CDR3 runs 14 residues. The CDR3 here is CASSSSGGTDTQYF. CDR3 nucleotides: TGTGCCAGCAGTTCTAGCGGGGGGACAGATACGCAGTATTTT.

CDR3 loop: CSASTGTDFHEQYF. In nucleotides, the CDR3 is TGCAGTGCTAGTACCGGGACAGACTTCCACGAGCAGTACTTC. The chain uses TRBV20-1 and TRBJ2-7; 7 bases fit TRBD1. Looked up from germline, CDR1 is DFQATT and CDR2 is SNEGSKA (reference sequence). V dropped 3 bases and J dropped 5; count of bases not matched to a gene: 10. The CDR3 sequence is 14 residues long.

This clonotype showed up just a few times. CDR3 loop: CATSRILGSGQETQYF. CDR3 DNA sequence: TGTGCCACCAGCAGAATCCTGGGAAGCGGTCAAGAGACCCAGTACTTC. The V and J genes are TRBV15 and TRBJ2-5, with D perhaps matching TRBD2 (5 bases). This CDR3 comprises 16 residues. Germline V gene lookup returns CDR1 LNHNV and CDR2 YYDKDF (reference sequence). V lost 2 bases and J lost 2, with 15 bases in between. The full variable domain, with the rest looked up from reference TRBV15 and TRBJ2-5, is DAMVIQNPRYQVTQFGKPVTLSCSQTLNHNVMYWYQQKSSQAPKLLFHYYDKDFNNEADTPDNFQSRRPNTSFCFLDIRSPGLGDTAMYLCATSRILGSGQETQYFGPGTRLLVL.

This clonotype was detected ten times or more. The chain is built from TRBV12-3 or TRBV12-4 and TRBJ2-2, with a possible D match to TRBD1 (5 bases). The CDR3 is 15 residues long. V was clipped by 7 bases and J by 7 bases, with 19 bases between them. CDR3 coding DNA: TGTGCCAGCACTTTGGGGCTATCCAGAAGCGGGGAGCTGTTTTTT. It codes for CASTLGLSRSGELFF.

The chain uses TRBV29-1 and TRBJ2-2; D not certain. The germline V gene has CDR1 SQVTM and CDR2 ANQGSEA. Trimming shortened V by 4 bases and J by 0 bases, and 9 bases separated the two germline ends. The CDR3 totals 14 residues. CDR3 coding DNA: TGCAGCGTTGCTGGAGCCACGAACACCGGGGAGCTGTTTTTT. Residues: CSVAGATNTGELFF.

Ten or more counts support this clonotype. This chain connects TRBV28 to TRBJ2-7, with D possibly called TRBD1 or TRBD2 (6 bases each). The CDR3 length is 14 residues. The germline CDR1 and CDR2 sequences are MDHEN and SYDVKM. The V and J ends lost 4 bases and 5 bases respectively, with 15 bases between them. For the CDR3, the DNA is TGTGCCAGCAGTTCCCCGGGGGCTTTGCACGAGCAGTACTTC. Encoded protein: CASSSPGALHEQYF.

This clonotype showed up just a few times. The chain's CDR3 is CASRQVSDRGYTF. CDR3 nucleotide sequence: TGTGCCAGCAGACAAGTCTCTGATCGGGGCTACACCTTC. The chain recombines TRBV6-2 or TRBV6-3 with TRBJ1-2; no definite D call. Trimming shortened V by 6 bases and J by 8 bases, and 16 bases separated the two germline ends. The germline V gene encodes CDR1 MNHEY and CDR2 SVGEGT. The CDR3 runs to 13 residues.

The CDR3 loop reads CASSLTAGRGHEQYF. The CDR3 DNA sequence: TGTGCCAGCAGCTTGACGGCGGGACGGGGCCACGAGCAGTACTTC. The chain employs TRBV11-3 and TRBJ2-7; tentatively, D is TRBD2 (6 bases). CDR1 and CDR2 from the germline V gene are SGHNT and YENEEA. The CDR3 contains 15 residues. The V gene lost 3 bases and the J gene lost 5 bases, with 17 bases spanning the gap. Complete variable domain (other parts from reference TRBV11-3 and TRBJ2-7): EAGVVQSPRYKIIEKKQPVAFWCNPISGHNTLYWYLQNLGQGPELLIRYENEEAVDDSQLPKDRFSAERLKGVDSTLKIQPAELGDSAVYLCASSLTAGRGHEQYFGPGTRLTVT.

This clonotype was recorded a few times. The genes are TRBV9 and TRBJ2-1; the D gene could be TRBD1 or TRBD2 (5 bases each). The germline V and J ends were trimmed by 0 bases and 8 bases, with 12 bases remaining between them. Germline CDR1 reads SGDLS; CDR2 reads YYNGEE. The CDR3 runs 14 residues. The CDR3 DNA follows: TGTGCCAGCAGCGTAGCTACACGGGACCATGAGCAGTTCTTC. Its translation is CASSVATRDHEQFF.

The V call is TRBV11-2, the J call TRBJ2-3; 7 bases fit TRBD2. The CDR3 consists of 15 residues. Germline V gene lookup returns CDR1 SGHAT and CDR2 FQNNGV. V lost 5 bases and J lost 5; bases outside the gene matches: 10. CDR3 amino acids: CASSPVSTSVDTQYF. CDR3 DNA sequence: TGTGCCAGCAGCCCAGTCTCTACTAGCGTAGATACGCAGTATTTT.

J is TRBJ2-3 and V is TRBV20-1, with 9 bases aligning to TRBD2. The CDR3 has 15 residues. Germline V gene sequence: CDR1 DFQATT, CDR2 SNEGSKA (reference sequence). J gave up 5 bases and V 0 bases, and 6 bases lay outside the gene matches. DNA of the CDR3: TGCAGTGCTAGAGACCGCGGGGGGGCGCAAGATACGCAGTATTTT. Encoded protein: CSARDRGGAQDTQYF.

This clonotype occurred a few times. The chain recombines TRBV13 with TRBJ1-1; the D gene is possibly TRBD1 (5 bases). Germline CDR1 is PRHDT and CDR2 is FYEKMQ (reference sequence). Trimming pared 1 base from V and 3 bases from J, leaving 6 bases between. The CDR3 has 13 amino acids. The CDR3 sequence: CASSLARDTEAFF. The CDR3 bases are TGTGCCAGCAGCTTAGCCAGGGACACTGAAGCTTTCTTT.

This clonotype has only a few counts. The gene calls are TRBV7-3 and TRBJ1-1; the match to TRBD1 covers 10 bases. V gave up 4 bases and J gave up 3 bases; unmatched junction bases: 2. The germline V gene has CDR1 SGHTA and CDR2 FQGTGA. The CDR3 extends over 14 amino acids. The CDR3 DNA is TGTGCCAGCAGCTCGACAGGGGGCGACACTGAAGCTTTCTTT. It codes for CASSSTGGDTEAFF.

In this sample, this clonotype turned up many times. The CDR3 region is CASSGPGTGIPNQPQHF. The DNA for the CDR3 is TGTGCCAGTAGTGGACCCGGGACAGGGATCCCCAATCAGCCCCAGCATTTT. The chain recombines TRBV19 with TRBJ1-5; TRBD1 matches at 9 bases. Looked up from germline, CDR1 is LNHDA and CDR2 is SQIVND (reference sequence). J lost 3 bases, V lost 5 bases, and 11 bases had no gene match. The length of the CDR3 is 17 residues. Full variable domain (missing parts from reference TRBV19 and TRBJ1-5): DGGITQSPKYLFRKEGQNVTLSCEQNLNHDAMYWYRQDPGQGLRLIYYSQIVNDFQKGDIAEGYSVSREKKESFPLTVTSAQKNPTAFYLCASSGPGTGIPNQPQHFGDGTRLSIL.

There are many counts of this clonotype. The J gene is TRBJ2-5, the V gene TRBV3-1, with 7 bases fitting TRBD2. Germline assignment: CDR1 LGHDT and CDR2 YNNKEL (reference sequence). V lost 4 bases and J lost 2; bases outside the gene matches: 7. The CDR3 length is 15 residues. The CDR3 loop reads CASSPFRGEQETQYF. The CDR3 DNA follows: TGTGCCAGCAGCCCGTTCCGGGGGGAACAAGAGACCCAGTACTTC.

This clonotype was counted only a few times. The chain recombines TRBV28 with TRBJ2-1; 9 nucleotides align to TRBD2. The germline V gene encodes CDR1 MDHEN and CDR2 SYDVKM. The CDR3 totals 13 residues. With 6 bases clipped from V and 7 bases from J, the junction kept 4 bases outside the gene matches. Written as DNA, the CDR3 is TGTGCCAGCAGAGCGGGAGGACGGAATGAGCAGTTCTTC. This gives the protein CASRAGGRNEQFF.

The rearrangement uses TRBV5-1 and TRBJ2-3; D might be TRBD1 or TRBD2, each matching 6 bases. Germline V gene data show CDR1 as SGHRS and CDR2 as YFSETQ. The CDR3 extends over 14 amino acids. V lost 7 bases and J 1 base, leaving 13 bases between the germline ends. CDR3 amino acids: CASEGGYRTDTQYF. The CDR3 nucleotides are TGCGCCAGCGAGGGGGGCTACCGCACAGATACGCAGTATTTT.

In this sample, this clonotype turned up many times. The rearrangement uses TRBV7-9 and TRBJ1-1; D is ambiguous. Germline CDR1 and CDR2: SEHNR and FQNEAQ (reference sequence). This CDR3 region has 14 residues. V was trimmed by 8 bases and J by 4 bases, leaving 17 bases between them. The CDR3 protein is CASDRLGPATEAFF. The CDR3 DNA is TGTGCCAGCGACCGCCTCGGACCGGCCACTGAAGCTTTCTTT.

This clonotype was found a few times. The V call is TRBV6-1, the J call TRBJ2-2; D remains unclear. Germline loops: CDR1 MNHNS, CDR2 SASEGT. Trimming removed 0 bases at V and 5 bases at J, with 7 bases between. The CDR3 spans 14 residues. CDR3 residues: CASSEARPTGELFF. The DNA of the CDR3 is TGTGCCAGCAGTGAAGCGCGACCGACCGGGGAGCTGTTTTTT.

This clonotype was recorded a few times. V gene TRBV12-2 combines with J gene TRBJ2-4. TRBV12-2 is designated a pseudogene. CDR3 length equals 15 residues. The CDR3 sequence is CASRSRGRPKNIQYF. In DNA, the CDR3 is TGTGCAAGTCGCTCTCGTGGCAGGCCTAAAAACATTCAGTACTTC.